One sample yielded the 9 T cell receptor beta chains listed below, sequenced in a study of T cell responses to AZD1222 COVID-19 vaccine. Sequencing was performed with immunoSEQ multiplex PCR; in TCRdb, only in-frame clones are kept and a portion is missing. The table includes over 110,000 clones, 70% to 90% detected once. The specimen was peripheral blood, collected on day 0 of AZD1222 vaccination. Receptors originate from an adult in good health.

The rearrangement uses TRBV21-1 and TRBJ2-1; the table's D call TRBD2 went unverified against the DNA. TRBV21-1 is a pseudogene. The length of the CDR3 is 17 residues. The CDR3 sequence is CASSEKVAPSSYNEQFF. CDR3 coding DNA: TGTGCCAGCAGCGAAAAGGTAGCACCGAGCTCCTACAATGAGCAGTTCTTC.

In this sample, this clone turned up once. The chain combines TRBV15 with TRBJ2-1; a weak D match, TRBD1 (5 bases). V lost 6 bases and J lost 5, with 11 bases in between. Germline V gene data show CDR1 as LNHNV and CDR2 as YYDKDF (reference sequence). The CDR3 length is 13 residues. CDR3 sequence (DNA): TGTGCCACCAGGACCAAGGGGCACAATGAGCAGTTCTTC. Translation: CATRTKGHNEQFF.

This clone was counted between two and nine times. The V call is TRBV7-2, the J call TRBJ2-7, with D unresolved. The germline V gene has CDR1 SGHTA and CDR2 FQGNSA. This CDR3 comprises 15 residues. Trimming removed 5 bases at V and 0 bases at J, with 14 bases between. CDR3 nucleotide sequence: TGTGCCAGCAGCCTTCTCCGACGGTACTCCTACGAGCAGTACTTC. Translation: CASSLLRRYSYEQYF.

The genes are TRBV19 and TRBJ1-6; TRBD1 matches 7 bases. The V segment lost 6 bases and the J segment 5 bases; nucleotides outside the gene matches: 7. The germline V gene has CDR1 LNHDA and CDR2 SQIVND (reference sequence). This CDR3 is 15 amino acids long. Here the CDR3 reads CASRDRTLNNSPLHF. The CDR3 DNA reads as TGTGCCAGTAGGGACAGGACCCTAAATAATTCACCCCTCCACTTT.

This chain uses TRBV3-1 (or the pseudogene TRBV3-2) with TRBJ2-7, with unresolved D. Germline V gives CDR1 LGHDT, CDR2 YNNKEL (reference sequence). The CDR3 is 14 residues long. Trimming shortened V by 0 bases and J by 6 bases, and 12 bases separated the two germline ends. Here the CDR3 reads CASSQDSFLSEQYF. The CDR3 DNA is TGTGCCAGCAGCCAAGATAGCTTCCTATCCGAGCAGTACTTC.

The chain uses TRBV19 and TRBJ1-5; weak D call: TRBD1 (5 bases). The CDR3 runs 15 residues. CDR1 and CDR2 from the germline V gene are LNHDA and SQIVND (reference sequence). V was trimmed by 7 bases and J by 6 bases, leaving 19 bases between them. The CDR3 protein is CASKPVFGGSQPQHF. CDR3 DNA: TGTGCCAGTAAACCCGTGTTTGGGGGGAGTCAGCCCCAGCATTTT.

J is TRBJ2-7 and V is TRBV12-3 or TRBV12-4; D possibly corresponds to TRBD1 (5 bases). The length of the CDR3 is 12 residues. Trimming removed 3 bases from V and 5 bases from J, with 8 bases in between. This CDR3 is CASSLTENEQYF. DNA for the CDR3: TGTGCCAGCAGTTTGACAGAGAACGAGCAGTACTTC.

The chain couples TRBV11-3 to TRBJ2-1, with D unresolved. The CDR3 sequence is 14 residues long. CDR1 and CDR2 (germline): SGHNT, YENEEA. V was pared by 2 bases and J by 7 bases, with 12 bases between. CDR3 amino acids: CASSLPILHNEQFF. The CDR3 DNA sequence: TGTGCCAGCAGCTTACCGATCTTGCATAATGAGCAGTTCTTC.

This sequence joins TRBV9 and TRBJ2-2; 8 positions agree with TRBD2. CDR1 and CDR2 from the germline V gene are SGDLS and YYNGEE. The junction had 11 bases not matched to a gene; V was cut back by 7 bases and J by 6 bases. This CDR3 region has 15 residues. This chain's CDR3 is CASGPGLVLSGELFF. The CDR3 coding sequence is TGTGCCAGCGGTCCGGGACTAGTTTTATCCGGGGAGCTGTTTTTT.